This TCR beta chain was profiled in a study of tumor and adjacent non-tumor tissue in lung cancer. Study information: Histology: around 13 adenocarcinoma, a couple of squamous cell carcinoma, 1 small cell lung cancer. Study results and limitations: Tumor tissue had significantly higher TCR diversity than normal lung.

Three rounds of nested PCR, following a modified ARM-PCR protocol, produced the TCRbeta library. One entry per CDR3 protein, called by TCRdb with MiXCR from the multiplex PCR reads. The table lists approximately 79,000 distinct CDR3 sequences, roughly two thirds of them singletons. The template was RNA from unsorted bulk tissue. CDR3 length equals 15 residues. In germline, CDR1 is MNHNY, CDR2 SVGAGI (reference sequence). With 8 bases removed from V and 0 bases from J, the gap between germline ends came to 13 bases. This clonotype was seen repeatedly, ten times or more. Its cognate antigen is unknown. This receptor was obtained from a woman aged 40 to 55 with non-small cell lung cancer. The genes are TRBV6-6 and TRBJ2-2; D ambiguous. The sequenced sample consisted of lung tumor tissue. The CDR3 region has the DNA TGTGCCAGCTGTTGCGAAGATACGAACACCGGGGAGCTGTTTTTT. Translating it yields CASCCEDTNTGELFF.